The present T cell receptor (beta chain) was sequenced within a study of blood T cell repertoires in COVID-19. Per the original methods: It was from reference gene primer amplification that nucleated cell counts were estimated. Some clones are missing from TCRdb's copy, which holds only in-frame ones; the method was immunoSEQ multiplex PCR. That table supplies the V and J calls and clone size; D and trimming were determined from the DNA. The sample has 300,000 to 400,000 clones, 88% seen once. Sequenced sample: peripheral blood. The origin of this receptor is a woman between 65 and 79 years old with COVID-19, enrolled during active disease.

CDR3 nucleotide sequence: TGTGCCAGCATCTTAACTAATATGAACACTGAAGCTTTCTTT. This gives the protein CASILTNMNTEAFF. The chain carries TRBV6-4 and TRBJ1-1; unclear D gene. CDR1 and CDR2 from the germline V gene are MRHNA and SNTAGT. The CDR3 totals 14 residues. With 7 bases removed from V and 0 bases from J, the gap between germline ends came to 12 bases.